These 16 T cell receptor beta chains were all obtained from the same sample, sequenced in a study of shared clonotypes between healthy human individuals. Sequenced by immunoSEQ multiplex PCR; TCRdb stores in-frame clones only, minus some. In the table there are some 2.4 million clones, 80% to 95% of which are singletons. Input material: naive CD4+ T cells from PBMCs. Subset in this sample: CD45RA+ positively selected. The receptors originated from a man between 18 and 29 years old in good health. Some clones in this sample may be carry-over from other donors' samples.

J is TRBJ1-1 and V is TRBV7-9; D possibly corresponds to TRBD1 (6 bases). The length of the CDR3 is 14 residues. V gave up 5 bases and J gave up 8 bases, with 18 bases separating them. From germline, CDR1 is SEHNR and CDR2 FQNEAQ (reference sequence). The CDR3: CASSAGQRVGEAFF. The CDR3 region has the DNA TGTGCCAGCAGCGCAGGACAGAGAGTCGGGGAAGCTTTCTTT.

V usage is TRBV28 and J usage is TRBJ2-1, with unresolved D. CDR1 and CDR2 from the germline V gene are MDHEN and SYDVKM. Trimming removed 0 bases from V and 8 bases from J, with 14 bases in between. The CDR3 spans 15 residues. The CDR3 here is CASSLWDPSPYEQFF. CDR3 DNA: TGTGCCAGCAGTTTATGGGACCCCTCACCCTATGAGCAGTTCTTC.

The chain joins TRBV7-9 to TRBJ1-2; a possible D gene is TRBD1 (5 bases). The CDR3 totals 14 residues. The V end lost 5 bases, the J end lost 2 bases, and 12 bases lay between the germline ends. Germline CDR1 reads SEHNR; CDR2 reads FQNEAQ (reference sequence). CDR3 in amino acids: CASSAYGTNYGYTF. The CDR3 coding sequence is TGTGCCAGCAGCGCTTACGGGACGAACTATGGCTACACCTTC.

The chain recombines TRBV5-1 with TRBJ2-4; 10 positions match TRBD1. The CDR3 length is 13 residues. V shed 4 bases and J 7 bases; nucleotides not matched to a gene: 2. CDR1 SGHRS and CDR2 YFSETQ come from the germline V gene. The CDR3 reads CASSLDRGNIQYF. The CDR3 coding sequence is TGCGCCAGCAGCCTGGACAGGGGGAACATTCAGTACTTC.

This clone was picked up one time. This rearrangement joins TRBV7-9 to TRBJ2-5, with unresolved D. The CDR3 contains 13 residues. V lost 1 base, J lost 5 bases, and 8 bases lay in between. Germline V gene sequence: CDR1 SEHNR, CDR2 FQNEAQ (reference sequence). The CDR3: CASSLDRSETQYF. Here the CDR3 DNA reads TGTGCCAGCAGCTTAGATCGCTCGGAGACCCAGTACTTC.

The genes are TRBV6-1 and TRBJ2-7; D ambiguous. This CDR3 spans 12 amino acids. Trimming removed 4 bases at V and 6 bases at J, with 10 bases between. In germline, CDR1 is MNHNS, CDR2 SASEGT. The CDR3 reads CASSATWVEQYF. CDR3 in DNA: TGTGCCAGCAGTGCTACTTGGGTCGAGCAGTACTTC.

The chain joins TRBV5-4 to TRBJ2-5; 11 bases match TRBD2. Germline loops: CDR1 SGHNT, CDR2 YYREEE (reference sequence). This CDR3 region has 16 residues. With 4 bases clipped from V and 5 bases from J, the junction kept 10 bases outside the gene matches. CDR3 amino acids: CASSPGLAVIFETQYF. The DNA of the CDR3 is TGTGCCAGCAGCCCGGGACTAGCGGTAATCTTCGAGACCCAGTACTTC.

Turning to this clone: Other DNA sequences in this specimen translate into the identical CDR3. The chain carries TRBV18 and TRBJ1-5; the D gene is possibly TRBD1 (5 bases). Germline CDR1 is KGHSH and CDR2 is LQKENI. This CDR3 is 16 amino acids long. Trimming took off 1 base at V and 2 bases at J, with 12 bases between the two ends. The CDR3 reads CASSPQGQGGNQPQHF. The DNA for the CDR3 is TGTGCCAGCTCACCACAGGGGCAGGGTGGCAATCAGCCCCAGCATTTT.

A note on this clone: Other DNA sequences in the same sample also yield this CDR3. In nucleotides, the CDR3 is TGCGCCAGCAGCTTGGGCCCCGAGGGCACTGAAGCTTTCTTT. Residues: CASSLGPEGTEAFF. V and J are TRBV5-1 and TRBJ1-1, with no clear D. Germline loops: CDR1 SGHRS, CDR2 YFSETQ. This CDR3 spans 14 amino acids. V was clipped by 0 bases and J by 4 bases, with 10 bases between them.

This chain joins TRBV5-1 and TRBJ2-1; 11 positions match TRBD2. Germline lookup yields CDR1 SGHRS and CDR2 YFSETQ. V lost 3 bases, J lost 7 bases, and 6 bases stayed unmatched. The CDR3 totals 15 residues. The DNA of the CDR3 is TGCGCCAGCAGCTGGGGACTAGCGGTTTTGAATGAGCAGTTCTTC. Its protein is CASSWGLAVLNEQFF.

The genes are TRBV5-6 and TRBJ1-4; a weak D match, TRBD1 (5 bases). V was cut by 4 bases and J by 0 bases, with 7 bases left in between. This CDR3 spans 14 amino acids. Germline V gene lookup returns CDR1 SGHDT and CDR2 YYEEEE. This chain's CDR3 is CASSPQATNEKLFF. CDR3 sequence (DNA): TGTGCCAGCAGCCCACAGGCAACTAATGAAAAACTGTTTTTT.

J is TRBJ2-3 and V is TRBV2; 10 nucleotides line up with TRBD2. From germline, CDR1 is SNHLY and CDR2 FYNNEI. The J segment lost 6 bases and the V segment lost 5 bases, leaving 5 bases of the junction unmatched. This CDR3 has 14 amino acids. The CDR3 sequence is CASSYSGRMDTQYF. DNA of the CDR3: TGTGCCAGCAGTTATAGCGGGAGGATGGATACGCAGTATTTT.

V gene TRBV19 combines with J gene TRBJ1-4, with a tentative D call TRBD1 (6 bases). CDR1 is LNHDA, CDR2 SQIVND, per germline (reference sequence). The CDR3 is made up of 16 amino acids. V was trimmed by 7 bases and J by 8 bases, leaving 23 bases between them. The CDR3 sequence: CASNTPGGGGQEKLFF. CDR3 bases: TGTGCCAGTAACACACCAGGTGGGGGGGGACAAGAAAAACTGTTTTTT.

The chain carries TRBV28 and TRBJ1-5; D remains ambiguous. CDR1 is MDHEN, CDR2 SYDVKM, per germline. V gave up 5 bases and J gave up 1 base, with 15 bases separating them. The CDR3 runs 16 residues. Here the CDR3 DNA reads TGTGCCAGCAGTCTCGGGAAAGGGCGGAGCAATCAGCCCCAGCATTTT. Encoded protein: CASSLGKGRSNQPQHF.

This chain connects TRBV7-9 to TRBJ2-5; 11 bases match TRBD2. The end of the DNA fits TRBJ2-7 better, so the J call may be wrong. The CDR3 length is 13 residues. Germline V gene data show CDR1 as SEHNR and CDR2 as FQNEAQ (reference sequence). As DNA, the CDR3 is TGTGCCAGCAGCTCCACTAGCGGGAGCGAGCAGTACTTC. Translated, it gives CASSSTSGSEQYF.

The chain has TRBV28 and TRBJ1-5; weak D call: TRBD1 (6 bases). Germline lookup yields CDR1 MDHEN and CDR2 SYDVKM. This CDR3 region has 15 residues. V shed 4 bases and J shed 2 bases, with 12 bases lying between them. The CDR3 here is CASSWRGGGNQPQHF. The DNA of the CDR3 is TGTGCCAGCAGTTGGCGGGGGGGCGGCAATCAGCCCCAGCATTTT.